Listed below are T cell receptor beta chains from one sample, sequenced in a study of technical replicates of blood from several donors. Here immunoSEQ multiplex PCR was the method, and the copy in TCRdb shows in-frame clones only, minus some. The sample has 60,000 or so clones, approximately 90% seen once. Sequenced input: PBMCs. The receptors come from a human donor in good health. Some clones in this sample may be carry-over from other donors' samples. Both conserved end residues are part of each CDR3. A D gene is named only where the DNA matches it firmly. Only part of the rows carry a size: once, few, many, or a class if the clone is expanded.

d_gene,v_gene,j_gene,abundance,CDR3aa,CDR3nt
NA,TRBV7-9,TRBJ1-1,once,CASSLVGGNTEAFF,TGTGCCAGCAGCTTAGTCGGGGGGAACACTGAAGCTTTCTTT
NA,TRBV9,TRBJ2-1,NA,CASSPGTSQFF,TGTGCCAGCAGCCCCGGGACTTCCCAGTTCTTC
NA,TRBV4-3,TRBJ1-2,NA,CASSQDRLQRYGYTF,TGCGCCAGCAGCCAAGATAGGCTCCAGCGGTATGGCTACACCTTC
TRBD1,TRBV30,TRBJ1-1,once,CAWSPMDRGEAFF,TGTGCCTGGAGTCCTATGGACAGGGGTGAAGCTTTCTTT
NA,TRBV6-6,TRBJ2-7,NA,CASTHRGRPYEQYF,TGTGCCAGCACCCACCGGGGGAGACCCTACGAGCAGTACTTC
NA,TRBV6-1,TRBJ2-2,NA,CASRHRNTGELFF,TGTGCCAGCAGACACAGGAACACCGGGGAGCTGTTTTTT
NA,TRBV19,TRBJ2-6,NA,CASSLVGRRVSSGANVLTF,TGTGCCAGTAGTCTCGTCGGGCGGCGGGTTAGCTCTGGGGCCAACGTCCTGACTTTC
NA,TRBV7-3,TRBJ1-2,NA,CASSLNPGNSNGYTF,TGTGCCAGCAGCTTAAACCCAGGGAATTCGAATGGCTACACCTTC
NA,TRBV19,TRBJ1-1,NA,CASSMGGAAEAFF,TGTGCCAGTAGTATGGGGGGAGCCGCTGAAGCTTTCTTT
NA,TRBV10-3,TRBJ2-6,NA,CAISDPAGESGANVLTF,TGTGCCATCAGTGATCCCGCGGGCGAATCTGGGGCCAACGTCCTGACTTTC
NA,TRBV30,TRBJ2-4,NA,CAAAGQPRENIQYF,TGTGCCGCGGCGGGACAGCCCCGGGAAAACATTCAGTACTTC
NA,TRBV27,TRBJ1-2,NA,CASSSSGLGHNNYGYTF,TGTGCCAGCAGTTCCTCGGGTCTTGGACACAACAACTATGGCTACACCTTC
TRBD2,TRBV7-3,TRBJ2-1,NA,CASSRGLAGGREQFF,TGTGCCAGCAGCCGAGGACTAGCGGGAGGACGTGAGCAGTTCTTC
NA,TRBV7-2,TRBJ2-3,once,CASSLAPAVTDTQYF,TGTGCCAGCAGCTTAGCGCCAGCGGTCACAGATACGCAGTATTTT
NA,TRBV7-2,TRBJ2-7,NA,CASSFTGTLPNEQYF,TGTGCCAGCAGCTTTACAGGGACCCTACCCAACGAGCAGTACTTC
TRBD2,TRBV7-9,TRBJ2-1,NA,CASSPSWTSGNEQFF,TGTGCCAGCAGCCCATCCTGGACTAGCGGTAATGAGCAGTTCTTC
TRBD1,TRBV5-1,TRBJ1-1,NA,CASSGDRVTEAFF,TGCGCCAGCAGCGGCGACAGGGTCACTGAAGCTTTCTTT
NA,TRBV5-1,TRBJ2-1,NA,CASSLYFSYNEQFF,TGCGCCAGCAGCTTGTATTTCTCCTACAATGAGCAGTTCTTC
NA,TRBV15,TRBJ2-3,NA,CATSRDFPDTQYF,TGTGCCACCAGCAGGGACTTCCCCGATACGCAGTATTTT
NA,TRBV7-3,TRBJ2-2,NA,CASSFTQGNTGELFF,TGTGCCAGCAGCTTCACCCAGGGAAATACCGGGGAGCTGTTTTTT
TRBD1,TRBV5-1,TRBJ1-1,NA,CASSQGDTEAFF,TGCGCCAGCAGCCAGGGGGACACTGAAGCTTTCTTT
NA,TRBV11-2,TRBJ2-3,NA,CASSLMMGGTDTQYF,TGTGCCAGCAGCTTAATGATGGGAGGCACAGATACGCAGTATTTT
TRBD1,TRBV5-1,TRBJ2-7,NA,CASSFGTGYYEQYF,TGCGCCAGCAGCTTCGGGACAGGCTACTACGAGCAGTACTTC
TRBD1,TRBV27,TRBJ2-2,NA,CASSPRTGGYTGELFF,TGTGCCAGCAGTCCACGGACAGGCGGCTACACCGGGGAGCTGTTTTTT